Detailed here is one T cell receptor beta chain. Its antigen is still unknown. Primers included in the PCR were 60 Vbeta and 13 Jbeta primers. TCRdb's copy holds only in-frame clones and misses some; the assay was immunoSEQ multiplex PCR. The sample has about 200,000 clones, roughly 78% seen once; the top ten hold 4% to 4.5%. This entry is derived from a study of cytomegalovirus exposure and HLA in healthy donors. About the study: From HLA-typed donors, an early data release held some 80 million unique TCRs. General study results and limits: No immune exposure information besides CMV serostatus was available.

CDR1 and CDR2 (germline): MNHEY, SMNVEV (reference sequence). After removal of 5 bases from V and 0 bases from J, the junction contained 6 bases not matched to a gene. The CDR3 covers 15 residues. The V gene is TRBV27, the J gene TRBJ2-5; 7 bases align to TRBD2. This receptor was obtained from a woman under 40 in good health and CMV-seropositive. The sequencing sample was made of PBMCs. CDR3 sequence reads: CASSPRGTYQETQYF. CDR3 DNA: TGTGCCAGCAGTCCGCGGGGGACGTACCAAGAGACCCAGTACTTC.